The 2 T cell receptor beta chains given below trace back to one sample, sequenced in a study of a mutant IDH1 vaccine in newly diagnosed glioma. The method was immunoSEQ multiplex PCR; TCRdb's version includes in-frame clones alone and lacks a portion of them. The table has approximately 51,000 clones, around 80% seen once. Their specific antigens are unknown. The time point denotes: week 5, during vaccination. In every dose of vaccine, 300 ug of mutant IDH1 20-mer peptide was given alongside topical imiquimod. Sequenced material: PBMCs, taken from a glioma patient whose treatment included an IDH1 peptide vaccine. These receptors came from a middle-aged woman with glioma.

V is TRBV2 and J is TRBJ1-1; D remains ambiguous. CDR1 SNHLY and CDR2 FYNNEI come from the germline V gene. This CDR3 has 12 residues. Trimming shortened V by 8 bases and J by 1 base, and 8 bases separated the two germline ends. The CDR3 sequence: CASEDGNTEAFF. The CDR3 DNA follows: TGTGCCAGCGAGGACGGGAACACTGAAGCTTTCTTT.

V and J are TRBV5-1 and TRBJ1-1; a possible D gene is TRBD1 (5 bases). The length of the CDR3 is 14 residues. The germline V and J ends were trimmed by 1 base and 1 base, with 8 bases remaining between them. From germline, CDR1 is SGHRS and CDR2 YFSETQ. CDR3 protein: CASSLTGENTEAFF. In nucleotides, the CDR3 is TGCGCCAGCAGCTTGACGGGGGAGAACACTGAAGCTTTCTTT.